This T cell receptor (beta chain) was captured in a study of blood T cell repertoires in COVID-19 (dated by TCRdb to the early 2020s). Regarding the research as a whole: Samples from collaborators originated in the United States, Italy and Spain and spanned both the acute and convalescent phases of COVID-19. Samples were obtained from the ongoing ImmuneRACE study (first 160 participants) and from over a thousand subjects provided by 6 global collaborators. Nearly every sample came with metadata listing a de-identified subject ID, COVID-19 status, age in years and sex. The dataset comprised deeply sampled blood TCRbeta repertoires from subjects exposed to, actively infected with, or recovered from COVID-19. The repertoires were released in a freely available public database intended as a resource for research on the immune response to SARS-CoV-2. The prospective study material was composed of cDNA or gDNA derived from T cells, B-cell-depleted T cells, or PBMCs. Where available, HLA class I and class II types were obtained from metadata supplied by the sample provider rather than from assay-based typing.

TCRbeta CDR3 regions were amplified from genomic DNA using the immunoSEQ Assay, a bias-controlled multiplex PCR. Concerning the study's data processing: Within the assay, amplification of reference gene primers was used to estimate how many nucleated cells each sample contained. To quantify the absolute abundance of each unique TCRbeta CDR3 rearrangement, sequence reads were collapsed and filtered. For each sample, productive Simpson clonality was calculated as the square root of Simpson's diversity index over productive rearrangements. TCRdb's version of the immuneACCESS table is confined to in-frame rearrangements and falls short of the full clone set. An unresolved V gene accounts for under half of the shortfall where checked; the remainder is of unknown origin. Clonal size and the V and J genes are those of that table, whereas D and trimming came from the DNA. The table for this sample lists about 220,000 clones; over 75% of them were counted only once. Around 13% of the sample goes to the ten largest clones.

Concerning this clone: Its specific antigen is unknown. The input lacks base qualities; no much larger clone sits a single base away.

Reading from cysteine to phenylalanine, the CDR3 counts 13 amino acids. The DNA shown is the 39-base CDR3, in frame from base 1. CDR1 and CDR2 are read off the germline V gene (reference sequence) as GTSNPN and SVGIG. After removal of 4 bases from V and 1 base from J, the junction retains 1 base not matched to a gene. Collaborating institutions collected whole blood in K2EDTA tubes following their own protocols. For TCRbeta analysis, collaborators shipped samples in one of three forms: frozen whole blood, isolated PBMCs, or DNA extracted from either of those sample types. Study-wide findings and limitations: The amount of clinical and demographic metadata varied by source and participant and was provided uncurated.

This TCR was recovered from a human donor in a cohort sampled during active COVID-19. Sequences were obtained from peripheral blood. Rearrangement joined TRBV30 to TRBJ1-1; 9 of the junction bases match TRBD1. Here is the DNA: TGTGCCTGGATGGGACAGGGGAACACTGAAGCTTTCTTT. Its translation is CAWMGQGNTEAFF.